One sample yielded the 22 T cell receptor beta chains listed below, sequenced in a study of blood T cell repertoires in COVID-19. Only in-frame clones appear in the TCRdb table, and some are missing; sequencing was by immunoSEQ multiplex PCR. The sample includes roughly 140,000 clones, 88% of them seen just once. The sequenced sample consisted of peripheral blood. The origin of the receptors is a woman between 50 and 59 years old with acute or convalescent COVID-19.

This chain links TRBV18 with TRBJ1-1; D remains ambiguous. V lost 6 bases and J 4 bases, leaving 15 bases between the germline ends. Germline V gives CDR1 KGHSH, CDR2 LQKENI. The CDR3 extends over 14 amino acids. The CDR3 reads CASSTTDGSTEAFF. The DNA for the CDR3 is TGTGCCAGCTCCACGACCGACGGGAGCACTGAAGCTTTCTTT.

This chain links TRBV7-9 with TRBJ1-2, with D uncertain. V lost 5 bases and J 4 bases, leaving 8 bases between the germline ends. This CDR3 region has 12 residues. Germline CDR1 is SEHNR and CDR2 is FQNEAQ (reference sequence). The CDR3 region has the DNA TGTGCCAGCAGCACGCGCGGCTATGGCTACACCTTC. Amino acid sequence: CASSTRGYGYTF.

This chain uses TRBV6-5 with TRBJ1-2, with D unresolved. The CDR3 has 15 residues. Germline values: CDR1 MNHEY, CDR2 SVGAGI. Trimming left V 6 bases short and J 4 bases short, with 18 bases between. The CDR3 loop reads CASRTTGERSYGYTF. In DNA, the CDR3 is TGTGCCAGCAGAACGACCGGGGAGAGAAGCTATGGCTACACCTTC.

The V call is TRBV6-5, the J call TRBJ1-2; no clear D. Germline V lookup: CDR1 MNHEY, CDR2 SVGAGI. The CDR3 spans 13 residues. The V gene lost 2 bases and the J gene lost 6 bases, with 10 bases spanning the gap. The CDR3 reads CASSYGQTNGYTF. The CDR3 nucleotides read TGTGCCAGCAGTTACGGTCAGACTAATGGCTACACCTTC.

This rearrangement joins TRBV12-5 to TRBJ1-1; D not certain. Germline values: CDR1 LGHNT, CDR2 FRNRAP. The CDR3 is 11 residues long. Trimming took 3 bases from V and 7 from J, leaving 6 bases between them. The chain's CDR3 is CASGLSGEAFF. As DNA, the CDR3 is TGTGCTAGTGGTTTATCGGGTGAAGCTTTCTTT. The entire variable domain, with the rest obtained from reference TRBV12-5 and TRBJ1-1, is as follows: DARVTQTPRHKVTEMGQEVTMRCQPILGHNTVFWYRQTMMQGLELLAYFRNRAPLDDSGMPKDRFSAEMPDATLATLKIQPSEPRDSAVYFCASGLSGEAFFGQGTRLTVV.

The chain combines TRBV5-3 with TRBJ1-3; D is undetermined. TRBV5-3 is an ORF; its function is uncertain. V dropped 2 bases and J dropped 0 bases, with 9 bases sitting between them. This CDR3 spans 15 amino acids. The CDR3 DNA follows: TGTGCCAGAAGCTTCGACACCTCCTCTGGAAACACCATATATTTT. It is translated as CARSFDTSSGNTIYF.

This chain links TRBV19 with TRBJ1-2; 7 bases match TRBD1. The V and J ends lost 5 bases and 0 bases, in that order; junction bases with no gene match: 3. The CDR3 is 14 amino acids. Germline V lookup: CDR1 LNHDA, CDR2 SQIVND (reference sequence). The CDR3 DNA reads as TGTGCCAGTAGTGGGACAGCAGCTAACTATGGCTACACCTTC. Protein: CASSGTAANYGYTF.

This chain joins TRBV5-6 and TRBJ2-3; 8 nucleotides align to TRBD2. The germline gives CDR1 SGHDT, CDR2 YYEEEE. Trimming removed 1 base from V and 4 bases from J; junction bases left unmatched: 8. CDR3 size: 16 residues. The CDR3 DNA sequence: TGTGCCAGCAGCTTGACCCGGGGGGGCCTACCAGATACGCAGTATTTT. It is translated as CASSLTRGGLPDTQYF.

This clone was counted between two and nine times. The chain is built from TRBV3-1 (or the pseudogene TRBV3-2) and TRBJ1-4; D uncertain. V lost 8 bases and J 7 bases, leaving 11 bases between the germline ends. CDR1 and CDR2 from the germline V gene are LGHDT and YNNKEL (reference sequence). This CDR3 is built from 12 residues. The CDR3 region is CASAPGGEKLFF. CDR3 coding DNA: TGTGCCAGCGCCCCGGGAGGTGAAAAACTGTTTTTT.

V gene TRBV2 combines with J gene TRBJ2-1, with 11 bases that match TRBD2. The CDR3 length is 15 residues. Looked up from germline, CDR1 is SNHLY and CDR2 is FYNNEI. After removal of 7 bases from V and 3 bases from J, the junction contained 5 bases not matched to a gene. As DNA, the CDR3 is TGTGCCAGCACCGAAGGGACTAGCGGCTACAATGAGCAGTTCTTC. The encoded protein is CASTEGTSGYNEQFF.

The chain employs TRBV29-1 and TRBJ1-1, with 7 positions matching TRBD1. CDR3 length: 14 amino acids. V was pared by 5 bases and J by 8 bases, with 14 bases of the junction left unmatched. Germline-derived CDR1 and CDR2 are SQVTM and ANQGSEA. The CDR3 region has the DNA TGCAGCGTTCGGGACAGAGTACTAGGGGCGGAAGCTTTCTTT. Its translation is CSVRDRVLGAEAFF.

This rearrangement joins TRBV11-2 to TRBJ2-1; 9 nucleotides match TRBD1. Germline CDR1 and CDR2: SGHAT and FQNNGV. The CDR3 consists of 15 residues. V shed 5 bases and J 6 bases; nucleotides not matched to a gene: 8. The CDR3 DNA sequence: TGTGCCAGCAGCGGAGGGACAGGGTTGGGCAATGAGCAGTTCTTC. Translation gives CASSGGTGLGNEQFF.

J is TRBJ2-7 and V is TRBV23-1; TRBD1 aligns across 7 bases. TRBV23-1 is marked as an open reading frame, function uncertain. The CDR3 length is 14 residues. J lost 6 bases, V lost 2 bases, and 7 bases had no gene match. The CDR3 reads CASSQRGRPREQYF. In DNA form, the CDR3 reads TGCGCCAGCAGTCAAAGGGGGCGTCCGCGCGAGCAGTACTTC.

The chain recombines TRBV27 with TRBJ2-3, with TRBD2 matching over 7 bases. Germline-derived CDR1 and CDR2 are MNHEY and SMNVEV (reference sequence). The V gene end was trimmed by 7 bases and the J gene end by 3 bases; junction bases not matched to a gene: 4. CDR3 length: 13 amino acids. The CDR3: CASKAGETDTQYF. In DNA, the CDR3 is TGTGCCAGCAAGGCGGGAGAGACAGATACGCAGTATTTT.

This clone was counted between two and nine times. The chain carries TRBV2 and TRBJ1-4; possible D gene TRBD1, 5 bases. Germline V gene sequence: CDR1 SNHLY, CDR2 FYNNEI. The CDR3 runs 14 residues. Deletions cut 3 bases from V and 8 bases from J, with 13 bases between. CDR3 sequence: CASSEWGEKEKLFF. CDR3 in DNA: TGTGCCAGCAGTGAGTGGGGGGAGAAGGAAAAACTGTTTTTT.

This clone showed up just once. The genes are TRBV10-3 and TRBJ1-4, with a tentative D call TRBD1 (5 bases). CDR3 length: 14 amino acids. Trimming took 4 bases from V and 5 from J, leaving 11 bases between them. Per the germline V gene, CDR1 is ENHRY and CDR2 is SYGVKD. The CDR3 here is CAISAGRENEKLFF. Here the CDR3 DNA reads TGTGCCATCAGTGCGGGCAGGGAAAATGAAAAACTGTTTTTT.

V and J are TRBV15 and TRBJ2-1; 7 bases align to TRBD2. The CDR3 is made up of 15 amino acids. V shed 3 bases, J shed 5 bases, and the junction held 7 bases outside the gene matches. Germline V gives CDR1 LNHNV, CDR2 YYDKDF (reference sequence). Here the CDR3 reads CATSRGGASNNEQFF. The CDR3 DNA is TGTGCCACCAGCAGGGGAGGGGCTAGCAACAATGAGCAGTTCTTC.

The chain recombines TRBV11-2 with TRBJ1-5, with D possibly TRBD1 on 5 matching bases. V was pared by 5 bases and J by 10 bases, with 9 bases between. The germline V gene encodes CDR1 SGHAT and CDR2 FQNNGV. The CDR3 consists of 11 residues. The CDR3 nucleotides read TGTGCCAGCAGCCAGGGAGGCCCCCAGCATTTT. Translated, it gives CASSQGGPQHF.

This clone was observed a single time. J is TRBJ2-3 and V is TRBV7-2; 7 bases fit TRBD1. Per the germline V gene, CDR1 is SGHTA and CDR2 is FQGNSA. This CDR3 is 15 amino acids long. V was clipped by 2 bases and J by 4 bases; unmatched bases: 6. CDR3 in DNA: TGTGCCAGCAGCTTAATAGGGGGCAAGGCAGATACGCAGTATTTT. Protein sequence: CASSLIGGKADTQYF.

This chain connects TRBV5-1 to TRBJ1-2; 7 nucleotides agree with TRBD1. The CDR3 runs 16 residues. V lost 0 bases and J lost 2; bases outside the gene matches: 7. The germline CDR1 and CDR2 sequences are SGHRS and YFSETQ. The CDR3 loop reads CASSLATGILNYGYTF. The CDR3 DNA sequence: TGCGCCAGCAGCTTGGCGACAGGGATTCTCAACTATGGCTACACCTTC.

The chain recombines TRBV6-5 with TRBJ1-4; TRBD1 aligns across 7 bases. The CDR3 contains 14 residues. Germline assignment: CDR1 MNHEY and CDR2 SVGAGI. The V segment lost 5 bases and the J segment 6 bases; nucleotides outside the gene matches: 6. The CDR3, as DNA: TGTGCCAGCAGTCGACAGGGTCGGGATGAAAAACTGTTTTTT. This translates into CASSRQGRDEKLFF.

Here the CDR3 DNA reads TGTGCCAGCAGTAAAGACAGCGTCGCTAATGAAGCTTTCTTT. The encoded protein is CASSKDSVANEAFF. The chain combines TRBV7-8 with TRBJ1-1, with TRBD1 as a possible D gene (5 bases). Trimming left V 6 bases short and J 7 bases short, with 18 bases between. This CDR3 has 14 amino acids. Germline V gene sequence: CDR1 SGHVS, CDR2 FQNEAQ.